These T cell receptor beta chains were read from a single sample in a study of T cells after yellow fever vaccination. TCRdb analysed the 5' RACE reads with MiXCR anew, one entry per CDR3 protein. The sample consists of a few hundred thousand distinct CDR3 sequences, roughly a sixth of them appearing once. The specimen was PBMCs, collected before the yellow fever booster vaccination. These receptors came from a man younger than 35 who received the YFV17D yellow fever vaccine. Each CDR3 is given with its conserved first and last residue. Fields, in order: D gene, clone size, J gene, V gene, CDR3 protein. A D gene is named only where the DNA matches it firmly. Not all rows give a size; the values are once, few, many and, for expanded clones, a class.

>-|few|TRBJ1-2|TRBV7-9
CASSYGLTPDRNYGYTF
>-|few|TRBJ2-7|TRBV7-9
CASTRTGRVQYF
>TRBD1|-|TRBJ1-1|TRBV11-2
CASSLRTGSTEAFF
>-|-|TRBJ2-1|TRBV7-9
CASSWGLGLGDEQFF
>-|few|TRBJ1-2|TRBV9
CASSVGGTQASYGYTF
>-|-|TRBJ2-7|TRBV6-5
CASSYRRRLRGVEQYF
>TRBD1|-|TRBJ2-2|TRBV5-1
CASSHRGAGELFF
>-|-|TRBJ2-1|TRBV7-2
CASSFHRIPYNEQFF
>-|many|TRBJ1-1|TRBV7-2
CASTPGREAFF
>-|-|TRBJ1-5|TRBV29-1
CSVVRGAGQPQHF
>TRBD2|few|TRBJ2-3|TRBV5-1
CASGGTSGNTDTQYF
>TRBD2|-|TRBJ2-3|TRBV28
CASRDYFTDTQYF
>-|-|TRBJ2-2|TRBV4-1
CASSPGGQYRELFF
>TRBD1|-|TRBJ1-4|TRBV10-3
CAISESETGNEKLFF
>-|few|TRBJ2-1|TRBV9
CASSVGGTVYNEQFF
>-|-|TRBJ1-5|TRBV7-2
CASSLDSGGNQPQHF
>-|once|TRBJ2-2|TRBV30
CAWSFAVTGELFF
>-|few|TRBJ2-1|TRBV29-1
CSAHQAASGEQFF
>TRBD1|-|TRBJ1-1|TRBV2
CASDRGLTEAFF
>-|-|TRBJ1-2|TRBV28
CASSLSGGAASYGYTF
>TRBD1|few|TRBJ2-3|TRBV6-1
CASSVRQGSTDTQYF
>TRBD1|-|TRBJ1-5|TRBV4-2
CASSQGQGAIQPQQF
>TRBD1|-|TRBJ2-7|TRBV28
CASSLPRTGGYEQYF
>TRBD1|-|TRBJ2-5|TRBV12-3/TRBV12-4
CASTWDSQETQYF
>-|few|TRBJ1-1|TRBV7-9
CASSMVQGENTEAFF
>-|few|TRBJ2-2|TRBV6-4
CASSDPDRNTGELFF
>-|-|TRBJ1-5|TRBV7-2
CASSPPGLNQPQHF
>-|-|TRBJ2-2|TRBV7-2
CASRHSGGERTGELFF
>-|-|TRBJ1-4|TRBV4-3
CASSRAEGANEKLFF
>TRBD2|-|TRBJ2-3|TRBV7-2
CASSLVWWGGSTDTQYF
>-|many|TRBJ2-2|TRBV12-3/TRBV12-4
CAATNRPGELFF
>TRBD2|few|TRBJ2-5|TRBV5-1
CASSLVGTSWETQYF
>-|-|TRBJ1-1|TRBV30
CAWSVEVNTEAFF
>-|-|TRBJ1-1|TRBV6-5
CASSPRLRRAAHTEAFF